Listed here are 4 T cell receptor beta chains from one sample, sequenced in a study of blood T cell repertoires in COVID-19. Profiled with immunoSEQ multiplex PCR; TCRdb holds only in-frame clones, not every one. This sample has roughly 180,000 clones, with approximately 85% found just once. The specimen was peripheral blood. Source of these receptors: a man between 60 and 70 years old who had recovered from COVID-19.

The V and J genes are TRBV3-1 (or the pseudogene TRBV3-2) and TRBJ1-2; D unclear. The CDR3 is 16 amino acids. Germline-derived CDR1 and CDR2 are LGHDT and YNNKEL (reference sequence). Trimming cost V 1 base and J 5 bases, with 17 bases left between them. The CDR3 loop is CASSQAAVYSAYGYTF. The CDR3 nucleotides read TGTGCCAGCAGCCAAGCAGCGGTCTACTCGGCATATGGCTACACCTTC.

V is TRBV6-5 and J is TRBJ2-5; TRBD1 agrees at 12 bases. In germline, CDR1 is MNHEY, CDR2 SVGAGI. The J segment lost 5 bases and the V segment lost 6 bases, leaving 7 bases of the junction unmatched. The CDR3 is 15 residues long. CDR3 DNA: TGTGCCAGCAGAACCGGGACAGGGGGCCAGGAGACCCAGTACTTC. It specifies CASRTGTGGQETQYF.

The chain couples TRBV9 to TRBJ1-1; the match to TRBD1 covers 10 bases. Germline V CDR1 and CDR2: SGDLS, YYNGEE. Trimming removed 3 bases from V and 4 bases from J; junction bases left unmatched: 6. The CDR3 has 15 residues. The chain's CDR3 is CASSDIDRGLTEAFF. Here the CDR3 DNA reads TGTGCCAGCAGCGACATCGACAGGGGGCTCACTGAAGCTTTCTTT.

For the CDR3, the DNA is TGTGCCAGCAGTACTCCCCCCGGGGAGCTGTTTTTT. Protein: CASSTPPGELFF. The chain couples TRBV6-1 to TRBJ2-2; D not resolved. CDR3 length: 12 residues. The V and J ends lost 5 bases and 6 bases respectively, with 7 bases between them. Germline values: CDR1 MNHNS, CDR2 SASEGT.